This entry lists 8 T cell receptor beta chains sequenced from one sample in a study of tumor-infiltrating lymphocytes in oesophageal squamous cell carcinoma. Each CDR3 protein gets one entry after TCRdb re-called the PCR reads with MiXCR. The sample includes almost 20,000 distinct CDR3 sequences, 35% to 50% of them seen just once. Material: normal esophageal tissue next to the tumor. All receptors derive from a male donor with esophageal squamous cell carcinoma.

Concerning this clonotype: One base away lies a much larger clone, so this may be a sequencing read error. The rearrangement joins TRBV10-3 to TRBJ2-3; 10 bases map to TRBD2. This CDR3 contains 16 residues. V trimming: 11 bases; J trimming: 14 bases; junction bases outside the gene matches: 25. The germline V gene encodes CDR1 ENHRY and CDR2 SYGVKD. CDR3 coding DNA: TGTGCCTTAAGAAGAGCGGGAGGGGGCAACACCGGGGAGCTGTATTTT. This encodes CALRRAGGGNTGELYF.

This clonotype is deemed medium-sized (0.01 to 0.1%). This clone may be a read error of a much larger clone one base away. The V gene is TRBV7-6, the J gene TRBJ2-7; D is possibly TRBD2 (7 bases). With 3 bases removed from V and 7 bases from J, the gap between germline ends came to 19 bases. The germline CDR1 and CDR2 sequences are SGHVS and FNYEAQ. The CDR3 is 15 amino acids. The CDR3 here is CASSLGPGGYNEQYF. The CDR3 DNA sequence: TGTGCCAGCAGCTTGGGGCCGGGGGGCTACAATGAGCAGTACTTC.

This clonotype was seen ten or more times. The chain is built from TRBV11-2 and TRBJ2-5; D is possibly TRBD2 (5 bases). The J call may be mistaken, given a closer DNA end match to TRBJ2-7. Germline V lookup: CDR1 SGHAT, CDR2 FQNNGV. The length of the CDR3 is 15 residues. The CDR3 coding sequence is TGTGCCAGCAGCTTAGCCGAGGGTGATTTCTACGAGCAGTACTTC. This translates into CASSLAEGDFYEQYF.

The chain has TRBV7-2 and TRBJ2-7; 8 bases map to TRBD1. The V and J ends lost 5 bases and 7 bases, in that order; junction bases with no gene match: 13. Germline loops: CDR1 SGHTA, CDR2 FQGNSA. The CDR3 spans 15 residues. The CDR3: CASSKDRVAYNEQYF. CDR3 DNA: TGTGCCAGCAGCAAGGACAGGGTGGCCTACAATGAGCAGTACTTC.

In regard to this clonotype: No conserved phenylalanine or tryptophan is present at the end of the CDR3, so a read error is the likely explanation. This sequence joins TRBV15 and TRBJ1-1, with a possible D match to TRBD1 (5 bases). V was pared by 0 bases and J by 4 bases, with 9 bases between. Germline assignment: CDR1 LNHNV and CDR2 YYDKDF (reference sequence). The CDR3 covers 14 residues. CDR3: CATSRDRVGTEAFI. CDR3 bases: TGTGCCACCAGCAGAGACAGGGTGGGCACTGAAGCTTTCATT.

This clonotype rates as medium-sized. The rearrangement joins TRBV7-2 to TRBJ2-3; 7 bases agree with TRBD2. The CDR3 runs 15 residues. Germline CDR1 is SGHTA and CDR2 is FQGNSA. Trimming at V came to 1 base and at J to 2 bases, leaving 3 bases not matched to a gene. For the CDR3, the DNA is TGTGCCAGCAGCTTAGTGGGAGGGGACACAGATACGCAGTATTTT. Translating it yields CASSLVGGDTDTQYF.

This clonotype has at least ten counts. The chain joins TRBV5-1 to TRBJ2-1; no definite D call. The germline V and J ends were trimmed by 4 bases and 7 bases, with 12 bases remaining between them. This CDR3 is built from 13 residues. The germline gives CDR1 SGHRS, CDR2 YFSETQ. The CDR3 DNA follows: TGCGCCAGCAGCGCCCTGGGGAATAATGAGCAGTTCTTC. This encodes CASSALGNNEQFF.

V usage is TRBV7-2 and J usage is TRBJ2-4; weak D call: TRBD2 (6 bases). The end of the DNA is better explained by TRBJ2-5, so the J call may be wrong. Germline V gives CDR1 SGHTA, CDR2 FQGNSA. The CDR3 contains 15 residues. The chain's CDR3 is CASSSDGGDQETQYF. The DNA of the CDR3 is TGTGCCAGCAGCTCCGATGGAGGGGACCAAGAGACCCAGTACTTC.